One and the same sample provided the 2 T cell receptor beta chains below, sequenced in a study of T cell responses to AZD1222 COVID-19 vaccine. Clones were sequenced by immunoSEQ multiplex PCR, and TCRdb holds only the in-frame ones, with some missing. This sample yields 73,000 or so clones, of which 80% are seen a single time; about 50% belongs to the top ten. The source was peripheral blood, collected 28 days after the second AZD1222 dose. The receptors shown here come from an adult who received the AZD1222 COVID-19 vaccine.

The chain has TRBV19 and TRBJ1-1; the match to TRBD1 covers 10 bases. The germline gives CDR1 LNHDA, CDR2 SQIVND (reference sequence). The trim removed 5 bases at V and 4 bases at J, leaving 7 bases unmatched. The CDR3 is 15 residues long. CDR3 coding DNA: TGTGCCAGTAGTCCCCGTCGGACAGGGGGCACTGAAGCTTTCTTT. Translation: CASSPRRTGGTEAFF.

This clone has a single count. V and J are TRBV7-6 and TRBJ2-3; the match to TRBD2 covers 9 bases. Looked up from germline, CDR1 is SGHVS and CDR2 is FNYEAQ. This CDR3 is 16 amino acids long. V lost 5 bases to trimming and J lost 2 bases; unmatched junction nucleotides: 8. CDR3 sequence (DNA): TGTGCCAGCAGCGCCCGACTAGCGGCAACCACAGATACGCAGTATTTT. Residues: CASSARLAATTDTQYF. The variable domain in full, completed from reference TRBV7-6 and TRBJ2-3, reads GAGVSQSPRYKVTKRGQDVALRCDPISGHVSLYWYRQALGQGPEFLTYFNYEAQQDKSGLPNDRFSAERPEGSISTLTIQRTEQRDSAMYRCASSARLAATTDTQYFGPGTRLTVL.